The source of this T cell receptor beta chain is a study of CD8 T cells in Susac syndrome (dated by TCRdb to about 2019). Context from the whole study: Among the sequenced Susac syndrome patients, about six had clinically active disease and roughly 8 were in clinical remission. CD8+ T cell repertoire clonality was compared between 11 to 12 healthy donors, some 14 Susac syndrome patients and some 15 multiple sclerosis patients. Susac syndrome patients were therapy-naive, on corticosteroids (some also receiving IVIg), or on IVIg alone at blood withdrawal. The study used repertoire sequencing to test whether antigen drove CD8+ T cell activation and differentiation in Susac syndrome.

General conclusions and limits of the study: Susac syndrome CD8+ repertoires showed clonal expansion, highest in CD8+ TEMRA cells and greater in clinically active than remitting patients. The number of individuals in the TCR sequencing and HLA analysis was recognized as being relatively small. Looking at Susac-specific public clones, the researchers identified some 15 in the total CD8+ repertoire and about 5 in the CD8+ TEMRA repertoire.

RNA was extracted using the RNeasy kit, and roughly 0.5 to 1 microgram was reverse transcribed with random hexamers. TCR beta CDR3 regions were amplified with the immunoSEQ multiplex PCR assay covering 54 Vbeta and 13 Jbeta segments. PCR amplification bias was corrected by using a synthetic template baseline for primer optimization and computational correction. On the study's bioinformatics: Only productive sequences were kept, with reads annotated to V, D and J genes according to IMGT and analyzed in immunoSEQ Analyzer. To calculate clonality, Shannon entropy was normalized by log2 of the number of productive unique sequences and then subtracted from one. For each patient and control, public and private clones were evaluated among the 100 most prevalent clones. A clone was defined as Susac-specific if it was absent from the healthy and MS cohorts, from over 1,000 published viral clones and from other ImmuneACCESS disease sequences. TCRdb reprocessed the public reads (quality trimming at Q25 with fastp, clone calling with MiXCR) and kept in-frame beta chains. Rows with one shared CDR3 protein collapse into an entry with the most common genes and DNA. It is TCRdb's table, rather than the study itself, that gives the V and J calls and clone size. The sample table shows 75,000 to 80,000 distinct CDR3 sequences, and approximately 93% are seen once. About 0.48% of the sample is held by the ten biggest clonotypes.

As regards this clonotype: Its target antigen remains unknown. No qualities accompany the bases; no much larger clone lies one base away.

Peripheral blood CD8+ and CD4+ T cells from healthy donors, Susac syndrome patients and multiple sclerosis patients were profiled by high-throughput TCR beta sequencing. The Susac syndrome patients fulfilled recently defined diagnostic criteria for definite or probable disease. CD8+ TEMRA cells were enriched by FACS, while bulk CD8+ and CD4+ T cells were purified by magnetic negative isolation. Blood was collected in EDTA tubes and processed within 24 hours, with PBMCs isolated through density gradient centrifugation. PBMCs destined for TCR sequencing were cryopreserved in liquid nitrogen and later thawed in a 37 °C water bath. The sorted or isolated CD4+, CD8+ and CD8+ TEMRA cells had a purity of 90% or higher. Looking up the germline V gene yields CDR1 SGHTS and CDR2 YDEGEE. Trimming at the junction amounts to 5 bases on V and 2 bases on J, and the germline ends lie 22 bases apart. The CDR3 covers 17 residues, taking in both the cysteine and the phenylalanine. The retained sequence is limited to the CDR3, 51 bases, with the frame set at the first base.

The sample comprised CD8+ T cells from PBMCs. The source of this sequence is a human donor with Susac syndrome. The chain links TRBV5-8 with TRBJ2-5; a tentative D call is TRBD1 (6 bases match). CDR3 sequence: CASSEEWVTGGQETQYF. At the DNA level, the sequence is TGTGCCAGCAGTGAGGAGTGGGTGACAGGAGGTCAAGAGACCCAGTACTTC.